The 31 T cell receptor beta chains in this list originate from one sample, sequenced in a study of cytomegalovirus exposure and HLA in healthy donors. PCR employed 60 Vbeta and 13 Jbeta primers. Sequenced by immunoSEQ multiplex PCR; TCRdb stores in-frame clones only, minus some. In the table there are approximately 160,000 clones, 78% of which are singletons. The sequenced sample consisted of PBMCs. The source of these receptors is a woman aged 50 to 60 in good health and CMV-seropositive.

V gene TRBV9 combines with J gene TRBJ2-2; D gene ambiguous. Germline CDR1 SGDLS, CDR2 YYNGEE. The CDR3 has 16 residues. V lost 0 bases and J 0 bases, leaving 9 bases between the germline ends. The CDR3 loop is CASSVDPVSNTGELFF. CDR3 DNA: TGTGCCAGCAGCGTAGACCCGGTATCGAACACCGGGGAGCTGTTTTTT.

The chain joins TRBV30 to TRBJ1-1, with a possible D match to TRBD1 (5 bases). The CDR3 is 14 amino acids. Between the trimmed V and J ends, which lost 4 bases and 0 bases, there was a span of 12 bases. Germline V lookup: CDR1 GTSNPN, CDR2 SVGIG (reference sequence). Written as DNA, the CDR3 is TGTGCCTGGACCCCAACCAGGGTGAACACTGAAGCTTTCTTT. Translation gives CAWTPTRVNTEAFF. Full variable domain (rest looked up from reference TRBV30 and TRBJ1-1): SQTIHQWPATLVQPVGSPLSLECTVEGTSNPNLYWYRQAAGRGLQLLFYSVGIGQISSEVPQNLSASRPQDRQFILSSKKLLLSDSGFYLCAWTPTRVNTEAFFGQGTRLTVV.

The rearrangement links TRBV11-1 to TRBJ2-7; 9 nucleotides line up with TRBD1. V trimming: 4 bases; J trimming: 4 bases; junction bases outside the gene matches: 8. The CDR3 contains 15 residues. The V gene's germline CDR1 is SGHAT and CDR2 FQDESV (reference sequence). The CDR3 region is CASSSRTGDIYEQYF. The DNA for the CDR3 is TGTGCCAGCAGCTCGAGGACAGGGGACATTTACGAGCAGTACTTC.

This clone has more than one count but fewer than ten. The chain employs TRBV5-6 and TRBJ2-1, with D unresolved. This CDR3 has 13 residues. CDR1 and CDR2 from the germline V gene are SGHDT and YYEEEE. Trimming removed 0 bases from V and 6 bases from J, with 7 bases in between. The CDR3 DNA sequence: TGTGCCAGCAGCTTGGCCCTGTCCAATGAGCAGTTCTTC. It encodes CASSLALSNEQFF.

V and J are TRBV5-5 and TRBJ1-3; unclear D gene. The CDR3 is made up of 14 amino acids. Germline assignment: CDR1 SGHKS and CDR2 YYEKEE (reference sequence). V lost 2 bases and J lost 10, with 16 bases in between. The DNA for the CDR3 is TGTGCCAGCAGCTTACCCGACTCCCCGGGGACCATATATTTT. Translating it yields CASSLPDSPGTIYF.

This clone has only one observation. The chain has TRBV2 and TRBJ1-2; no clear D. Trimming removed 1 base at V and 7 bases at J, with 7 bases between. This CDR3 has 12 amino acids. The germline V gene has CDR1 SNHLY and CDR2 FYNNEI. CDR3 nucleotides: TGTGCCAGCAGTGAAGTGGTGGCTGGCTACACCTTC. This translates into CASSEVVAGYTF.

This clone was observed a handful of times. This chain connects TRBV6-6 to TRBJ2-5; D not certain. This CDR3 has 12 residues. With 6 bases removed from V and 7 bases from J, the gap between germline ends came to 12 bases. CDR1 and CDR2 (germline): MNHNY, SVGAGI (reference sequence). Here the CDR3 reads CASSPGLGTQYF. DNA for the CDR3: TGTGCCAGCAGCCCAGGTTTGGGGACCCAGTACTTC.

V and J are TRBV6-1 and TRBJ2-1; TRBD2 matches 7 bases. This CDR3 is built from 14 residues. The junction had 6 bases not matched to a gene; V was cut back by 2 bases and J by 8 bases. CDR1 MNHNS and CDR2 SASEGT come from the germline V gene. The CDR3 loop reads CASSELGGVDEQFF. CDR3 bases: TGTGCCAGCAGTGAACTGGGGGGGGTCGATGAGCAGTTCTTC.

This clone was found once. The J gene is TRBJ2-2, the V gene TRBV9, with 14 bases matching TRBD2. After removal of 6 bases from V and 7 bases from J, the junction contained 8 bases not matched to a gene. Germline CDR1 SGDLS, CDR2 YYNGEE. The CDR3 length is 16 residues. The CDR3 region is CASMSGLAGGIGELFF. Here the CDR3 DNA reads TGTGCCAGCATGTCTGGACTAGCGGGGGGAATCGGGGAGCTGTTTTTT.

Notes on this clone: Its ends do not fully match the called genes, so a read error is possible. The chain recombines TRBV7-2 with TRBJ2-6; the match to TRBD1 covers 8 bases. The CDR3 contains 18 residues. Germline-derived CDR1 and CDR2 are SGHTA and FQGNSA. The DNA of the CDR3 is TGTGCCAGCAGCTATCCCACAGGGGGTGTGGCTGGGGCCAACGGCCTGACTTTC. It codes for CASSYPTGGVAGANGLTF.

The V gene is TRBV18, the J gene TRBJ2-2, with D possibly being TRBD1 (5 bases). The V end lost 0 bases, the J end lost 6 bases, and 8 bases lay between the germline ends. Germline lookup yields CDR1 KGHSH and CDR2 LQKENI. The CDR3 is 14 amino acids. CDR3 DNA sequence: TGTGCCAGCTCACCACCGTCCAGGGCCGGGGAGCTGTTTTTT. This gives the protein CASSPPSRAGELFF.

This clone occurred a few times. The V call is TRBV11-2, the J call TRBJ2-1; TRBD1 is a possible D gene (6 bases). Trimming left V 2 bases short and J 4 bases short, with 15 bases between. The CDR3 is made up of 16 amino acids. From germline, CDR1 is SGHAT and CDR2 FQNNGV. CDR3 protein: CASSLLGDRTYNEQFF. The CDR3 DNA reads as TGTGCCAGCAGCTTATTGGGCGACAGGACATACAATGAGCAGTTCTTC.

Only a few counts were recorded for this clone. The chain is built from TRBV15 and TRBJ2-4, with 8 positions matching TRBD1. Germline CDR1 and CDR2: LNHNV and YYDKDF (reference sequence). The trim removed 4 bases at V and 4 bases at J, leaving 9 bases unmatched. The CDR3 totals 16 residues. In DNA form, the CDR3 reads TGTGCCACCAGCATGGGACAGGCTTTAGGGAAAAACATTCAGTACTTC. Translating it yields CATSMGQALGKNIQYF.

This chain links TRBV6-6 with TRBJ1-1, with D possibly being TRBD1 (5 bases). Germline CDR1 reads MNHNY; CDR2 reads SVGAGI (reference sequence). CDR3 size: 14 residues. V was trimmed by 2 bases and J by 1 base, leaving 8 bases between them. The CDR3 loop is CASSYAGQNTEAFF. For the CDR3, the DNA is TGTGCCAGCAGTTACGCAGGGCAGAACACTGAAGCTTTCTTT.

This clone was seen more than once but under ten times. The chain joins TRBV10-2 to TRBJ2-7; 11 nucleotides agree with TRBD2. Germline V gives CDR1 WSHSY, CDR2 SAAADI. The V segment lost 6 bases and the J segment 0 bases; nucleotides outside the gene matches: 7. CDR3 size: 16 residues. DNA of the CDR3: TGCGCCAGCAGGAGTATAGCGGGGGGGGACTCCTACGAGCAGTACTTC. Amino acids: CASRSIAGGDSYEQYF.

This clone was found a few times. The V gene is TRBV30, the J gene TRBJ2-5, with a weak D call TRBD2 (6 bases). Trimming removed 2 bases at V and 4 bases at J, with 11 bases between. The length of the CDR3 is 13 residues. Per the germline V gene, CDR1 is GTSNPN and CDR2 is SVGIG (reference sequence). The CDR3 spells CAWSRGTPETQYF. The CDR3 bases are TGTGCCTGGAGTCGAGGGACTCCAGAGACCCAGTACTTC.

The rearrangement uses TRBV4-2 and TRBJ2-7, with 7 bases identical to TRBD2. The CDR3 is 15 residues long. Germline CDR1 reads LGHNA; CDR2 reads YNFKEQ. The ends lost 1 base at V and 1 base at J; junction bases unmatched: 4. CDR3 sequence (DNA): TGTGCCAGCAGCCAAGCCGGACTAGGTTCCTACGAGCAGTACTTC. Translating gives CASSQAGLGSYEQYF.

About this clone: Compared with germline, one end of the junction differs, possibly owing to a read error. The CDR3 DNA reads as TGTGCCAGCAGCCCCCGGACCTCCTCTGGGGCCAACGGCCTGACTTTC. Translating gives CASSPRTSSGANGLTF. The V call is TRBV7-9, the J call TRBJ2-6, with a weak D call TRBD1 (5 bases). The CDR3 is made up of 16 amino acids. Germline V gene lookup returns CDR1 SEHNR and CDR2 FQNEAQ (reference sequence). The whole variable domain, remainder taken from reference TRBV7-9 and TRBJ2-6, is DTGVSQNPRHKITKRGQNVTFRCDPISEHNRLYWYRQTLGQGPEFLTYFQNEAQLEKSRLLSDRFSAERPKGSFSTLEIQRTEQGDSAMYLCASSPRTSSGANGLTFGAGSRLTVL.

This clone has a single count. V gene TRBV7-2 combines with J gene TRBJ2-3; the D gene is possibly TRBD2 (6 bases). The CDR3 sequence is 18 residues long. The germline V gene has CDR1 SGHTA and CDR2 FQGNSA. Trimming removed 4 bases from V and 0 bases from J, with 20 bases in between. CDR3 loop: CASSYQGGGIASTDTQYF. The CDR3, as DNA: TGTGCCAGCAGCTACCAAGGAGGAGGGATCGCTAGCACAGATACGCAGTATTTT. Based on the CDR3 plus reference TRBV7-2 and TRBJ2-3, the full variable domain is GAGVSQSPSNKVTEKGKDVELRCDPISGHTALYWYRQSLGQGLEFLIYFQGNSAPDKSGLPSDRFSAERTGGSVSTLTIQRTQQEDSAVYLCASSYQGGGIASTDTQYFGPGTRLTVL.

The V gene is TRBV9, the J gene TRBJ1-3; D uncertain. This CDR3 has 16 amino acids. In germline, CDR1 is SGDLS, CDR2 YYNGEE. Trimming removed 1 base at V and 0 bases at J, with 11 bases between. The CDR3 here is CASSVSAGISGNTIYF. The CDR3 DNA sequence: TGTGCCAGCAGCGTATCCGCAGGAATCTCTGGAAACACCATATATTTT.

The chain is built from TRBV9 and TRBJ2-2; 15 bases fit TRBD2. The CDR3 consists of 16 residues. The V gene's germline CDR1 is SGDLS and CDR2 YYNGEE. V dropped 4 bases and J dropped 7; count of bases not matched to a gene: 5. The CDR3 reads CASSTGLAGGNGELFF. The CDR3 DNA follows: TGTGCCAGCAGCACCGGACTAGCGGGAGGGAACGGGGAGCTGTTTTTT.

This clone was picked up one time. Within the sample, other DNA sequences also encode this same CDR3. The rearrangement uses TRBV5-1 and TRBJ2-1; 8 bases match TRBD1. The germline V gene encodes CDR1 SGHRS and CDR2 YFSETQ. J gave up 4 bases and V 5 bases, and 8 bases lay outside the gene matches. The CDR3 spans 15 residues. The CDR3 loop reads CASSPGQGTYNEQFF. In nucleotides, the CDR3 is TGCGCCAGCAGTCCAGGACAGGGAACTTACAATGAGCAGTTCTTC.

This clone was picked up one time. The CDR3 spells CASSYDRGSQPQHF. In DNA, the CDR3 is TGTGCCAGCTCATACGACAGGGGCTCTCAGCCCCAGCATTTT. The chain is built from TRBV18 and TRBJ1-5; 8 bases fit TRBD1. Germline V gene data show CDR1 as KGHSH and CDR2 as LQKENI. CDR3 length: 14 amino acids. V lost 5 bases and J lost 6; bases outside the gene matches: 6.

V is TRBV11-3 and J is TRBJ1-1; TRBD1 matches at 9 bases. V lost 5 bases to trimming and J lost 6 bases; unmatched junction nucleotides: 7. Per germline, CDR1 SGHNT and CDR2 YENEEA. CDR3 length equals 14 residues. The CDR3 DNA is TGTGCCAGCAGCACCAGGGACAGGGAGCCTGAAGCTTTCTTT. This codes for CASSTRDREPEAFF.

The chain has TRBV28 and TRBJ2-7, with D perhaps matching TRBD2 (5 bases). CDR1 is MDHEN, CDR2 SYDVKM, per germline. CDR3 length equals 12 residues. The V end was cut by 7 bases, the J end by 3 bases, with 10 bases between. The CDR3 DNA sequence: TGTGCCAGCATGACGGGAAACTACGAGCAGTACTTC. This translates into CASMTGNYEQYF.

This chain uses TRBV6-5 with TRBJ2-7; 7 bases match TRBD1. V shed 5 bases, J shed 5 bases, and the junction held 6 bases outside the gene matches. Germline V lookup: CDR1 MNHEY, CDR2 SVGAGI. The CDR3 is made up of 13 amino acids. The CDR3 DNA is TGTGCCAGCAGTCGACAGGGTTTCAACGAGCAGTACTTC. Residues: CASSRQGFNEQYF.

The V gene is TRBV11-3, the J gene TRBJ1-2; D perhaps matches TRBD1 (6 bases). Germline CDR1 reads SGHNT; CDR2 reads YENEEA. The V end lost 0 bases, the J end lost 4 bases, and 9 bases lay between the germline ends. This CDR3 comprises 14 residues. CDR3 in DNA: TGTGCCAGCAGCTTAGAGGACAGCGGCTATGGCTACACCTTC. It yields the protein CASSLEDSGYGYTF.

This chain links TRBV30 with TRBJ2-2; the match to TRBD2 covers 7 bases. This CDR3 has 13 amino acids. Germline loops: CDR1 GTSNPN, CDR2 SVGIG (reference sequence). V trimming: 7 bases; J trimming: 5 bases; junction bases outside the gene matches: 7. CDR3 residues: CASSGLRTGELFF. Here the CDR3 DNA reads TGTGCCTCCTCGGGACTACGAACCGGGGAGCTGTTTTTT. Based on the CDR3 plus reference TRBV30 and TRBJ2-2, the full variable domain is SQTIHQWPATLVQPVGSPLSLECTVEGTSNPNLYWYRQAAGRGLQLLFYSVGIGQISSEVPQNLSASRPQDRQFILSSKKLLLSDSGFYLCASSGLRTGELFFGEGSRLTVL.

V usage is TRBV7-2 and J usage is TRBJ1-1; TRBD1 aligns across 7 bases. The CDR3 length is 14 residues. The germline V gene encodes CDR1 SGHTA and CDR2 FQGNSA. V shed 5 bases and J 1 base; nucleotides not matched to a gene: 4. The CDR3 region has the DNA TGTGCCAGCAGCCGAGGGACAGAGAACACTGAAGCTTTCTTT. Its translation is CASSRGTENTEAFF.

V is TRBV5-1 and J is TRBJ1-3, with D perhaps TRBD1 (6 bases). Germline-derived CDR1 and CDR2 are SGHRS and YFSETQ. Trimming took 0 bases from V and 4 from J, leaving 8 bases between them. CDR3 length: 14 residues. CDR3 nucleotide sequence: TGCGCCAGCAGCTTGGAAGGGACAGGAAACACCATATATTTT. The encoded protein is CASSLEGTGNTIYF.

This chain uses TRBV30 with TRBJ1-6; no firm D call. V was pared by 2 bases and J by 4 bases, with 6 bases between. The germline V gene has CDR1 GTSNPN and CDR2 SVGIG (reference sequence). The CDR3 sequence is 13 residues long. In DNA form, the CDR3 reads TGTGCCTGGAGTCCTTCGTATAATTCACCCCTCCACTTT. Translating gives CAWSPSYNSPLHF.